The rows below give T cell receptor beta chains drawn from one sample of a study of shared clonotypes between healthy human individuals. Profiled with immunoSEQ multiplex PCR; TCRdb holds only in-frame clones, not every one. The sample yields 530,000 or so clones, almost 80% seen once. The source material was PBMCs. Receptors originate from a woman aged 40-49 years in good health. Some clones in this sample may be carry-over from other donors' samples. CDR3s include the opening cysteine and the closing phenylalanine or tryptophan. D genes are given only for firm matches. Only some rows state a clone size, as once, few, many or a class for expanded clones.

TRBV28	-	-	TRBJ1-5	CASSLNQGRWISNQPQHF	TGTGCCAGCAGTTTAAACCAGGGGAGGTGGATAAGCAATCAGCCCCAGCATTTT
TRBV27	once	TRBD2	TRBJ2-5	CASSPSGTKETQYF	TGTGCCAGCAGTCCTTCCGGGACTAAAGAGACCCAGTACTTC
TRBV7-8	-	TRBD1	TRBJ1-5	CASSLGARGDAQPQHF	TGTGCCAGCAGCTTAGGGGCCAGGGGGGATGCTCAGCCCCAGCATTTT
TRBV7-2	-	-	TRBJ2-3	CASSLRGSTDTQYF	TGTGCCAGCAGCTTACGGGGCAGCACAGATACGCAGTATTTT
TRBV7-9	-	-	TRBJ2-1	CASSLERSRVTGEQFF	TGTGCCAGCAGCTTAGAGCGCTCAAGGGTCACAGGTGAGCAGTTCTTC
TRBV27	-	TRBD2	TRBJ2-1	CASTTSGSYNEQFF	TGTGCCAGCACTACTAGCGGGAGCTACAATGAGCAGTTCTTC
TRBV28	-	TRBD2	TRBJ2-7	CASSLPLAGGPYEQYF	TGTGCCAGCAGTTTACCCCTAGCGGGAGGGCCCTACGAGCAGTACTTC
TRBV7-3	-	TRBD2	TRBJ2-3	CASSALAGGADTQYF	TGTGCCAGCAGCGCTCTAGCGGGAGGGGCAGATACGCAGTATTTT
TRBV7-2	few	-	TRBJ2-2	CASSLSGRRTGELFF	TGTGCCAGCAGCCTTAGCGGACGGCGCACCGGGGAGCTGTTTTTT
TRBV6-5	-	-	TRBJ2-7	CASSYSMGTHSYEQYF	TGTGCCAGCAGTTACTCGATGGGGACCCACTCCTACGAGCAGTACTTC
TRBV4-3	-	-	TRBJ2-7	CARPQVRGGKSSYEQYF	TGCGCCAGACCTCAGGTGCGGGGCGGCAAGAGCTCCTACGAGCAGTACTTC
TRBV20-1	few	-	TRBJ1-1	CSATGNEAFF	TGCAGTGCAACAGGGAATGAAGCTTTCTTT
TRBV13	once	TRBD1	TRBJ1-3	CASSTGQGAGNTIYF	TGTGCCAGCAGCACTGGACAGGGGGCAGGAAACACCATATATTTT
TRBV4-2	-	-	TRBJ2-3	CASSRSGTYDTDTQYF	TGTGCCAGCAGCCGTTCCGGGACTTATGACACAGATACGCAGTATTTT
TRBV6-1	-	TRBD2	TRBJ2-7	CASNLAGTPYEQYF	TGTGCCAGCAATTTAGCGGGAACCCCCTACGAGCAGTACTTC
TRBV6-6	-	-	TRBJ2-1	CASSYSAAYNEQFF	TGTGCCAGCAGTTACTCAGCCGCATACAATGAGCAGTTCTTC
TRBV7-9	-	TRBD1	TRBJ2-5	CASSPGTARETQYF	TGTGCCAGCAGCCCCGGGACAGCGAGGGAGACCCAGTACTTC
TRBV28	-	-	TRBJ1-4	CASSFGGYGNEKLFF	TGTGCCAGCAGTTTTGGAGGATACGGCAATGAAAAACTGTTTTTT
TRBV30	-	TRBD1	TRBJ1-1	CAWRWSLRTGNTEAFF	TGTGCCTGGAGATGGAGCCTCCGGACAGGGAACACTGAAGCTTTCTTT
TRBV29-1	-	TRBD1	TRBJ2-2	CSVLGTANTGELFF	TGCAGCGTCTTAGGGACAGCCAACACCGGGGAGCTGTTTTTT
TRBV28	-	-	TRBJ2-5	CASSFVSKETQYF	TGTGCCAGCAGTTTTGTATCTAAGGAGACCCAGTACTTC
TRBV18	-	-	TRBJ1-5	CASSPFGTANQPQHF	TGTGCCAGCTCACCATTTGGGACGGCCAATCAGCCCCAGCATTTT
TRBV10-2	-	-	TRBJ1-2	CASSPRTFYGYTF	TGCGCCAGCAGTCCCCGGACATTCTATGGCTACACCTTC
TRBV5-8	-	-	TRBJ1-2	CASSLGTANGYTF	TGTGCCAGCAGCTTGGGGACAGCCAATGGCTACACCTTC
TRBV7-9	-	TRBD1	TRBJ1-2	CASSFGTGVDYGYTF	TGTGCCAGCAGCTTCGGGACAGGGGTCGACTATGGCTACACCTTC